This T cell receptor (beta chain) was retrieved from a study of cytotoxic CD8 clonotypes in ibrutinib-treated CLL. At the level of the study: Complete response was seen in 2 patients and partial in around 24; roughly twelve progressed and around 14 stayed remitted after a median about 70 months. Regarding the study as a whole: Clonality was higher at baseline than in age-matched healthy donors and tracked circulating CD8+ T-cell counts. Public clonotypes were seen rarely and were contracted or stable on treatment.

The planned depth of sequencing spanned 1 in 200,000 to 1 in 1 million T cells. TCRdb's copy holds only in-frame clones and misses some; the assay was immunoSEQ multiplex PCR. In the table there are 150,000 or so clones, 79% of which are singletons. As regards this clone: As yet, its antigen is unknown.

There are 13 residues in the CDR3. Trimming shortened V by 2 bases and J by 3 bases, and 8 bases separated the two germline ends. The germline gives CDR1 SGHDT, CDR2 YYEEEE. J is TRBJ1-1 and V is TRBV5-6; D gene ambiguous. The source material was PBMCs, sampled after 12 months of ibrutinib treatment. This sequence was found in a human donor with chronic lymphocytic leukemia. The CDR3 is CASSFSTYTEAFF. CDR3 bases: TGTGCCAGCAGCTTTTCCACTTACACTGAAGCTTTCTTT.